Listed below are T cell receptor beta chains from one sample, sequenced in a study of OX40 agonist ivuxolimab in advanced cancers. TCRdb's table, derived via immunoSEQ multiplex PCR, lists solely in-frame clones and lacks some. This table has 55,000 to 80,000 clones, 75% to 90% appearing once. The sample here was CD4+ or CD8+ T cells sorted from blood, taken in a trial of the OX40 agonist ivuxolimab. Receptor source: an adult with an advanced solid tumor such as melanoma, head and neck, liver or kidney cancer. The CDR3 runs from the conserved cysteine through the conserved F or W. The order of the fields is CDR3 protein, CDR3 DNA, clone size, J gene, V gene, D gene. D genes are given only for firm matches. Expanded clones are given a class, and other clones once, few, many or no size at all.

CDR3: CAIQGPYGYTF; DNA: TGTGCCATCCAGGGACCCTATGGCTACACCTTC; size: .; J: TRBJ1-2; V: TRBV6-5; D: .
CDR3: CARWGGDEQFF; DNA: TGTGCCCGCTGGGGGGGGGATGAGCAGTTCTTC; size: .; J: TRBJ2-1; V: TRBV11-2; D: TRBD2
CDR3: CASSQAGVGDEQFF; DNA: TGCGCCAGCAGCCAAGCGGGGGTAGGGGATGAGCAGTTCTTC; size: .; J: TRBJ2-1; V: TRBV4-1; D: .
CDR3: CASSTLVGNQPQHF; DNA: TGTGCCAGCAGCACGCTGGTTGGTAATCAGCCCCAGCATTTT; size: .; J: TRBJ1-5; V: TRBV11-2; D: .
CDR3: CASSSTPGARAEAFF; DNA: TGTGCCAGCAGCTCCACCCCAGGGGCTCGAGCTGAAGCTTTCTTT; size: .; J: TRBJ1-1; V: TRBV7-3; D: .
CDR3: CASSLGDRQFF; DNA: TGTGCCAGCAGCTTAGGGGACAGACAGTTCTTC; size: few; J: TRBJ2-1; V: TRBV11-3; D: TRBD1
CDR3: CATEMGQNTEAFF; DNA: TGTGCCACTGAAATGGGACAGAACACTGAAGCTTTCTTT; size: .; J: TRBJ1-1; V: TRBV6-1; D: .
CDR3: CASSWGTEQFF; DNA: TGCGCCAGCAGCTGGGGGACCGAGCAGTTCTTC; size: .; J: TRBJ2-1; V: TRBV5-1; D: .
CDR3: CASSLGGADQPQHF; DNA: TGTGCCAGCAGCTTAGGGGGGGCAGATCAGCCCCAGCATTTT; size: .; J: TRBJ1-5; V: TRBV11-2; D: .
CDR3: CASSRSDRAPLSSYEQYF; DNA: TGTGCCAGCAGCAGATCTGACAGGGCTCCGCTTAGCTCCTACGAGCAGTACTTC; size: .; J: TRBJ2-7; V: TRBV21-1; D: .
CDR3: CASSFPERSSPLHF; DNA: TGTGCCAGCAGCTTCCCTGAACGGTCCTCACCCCTCCACTTT; size: .; J: TRBJ1-6; V: TRBV7-9; D: .
CDR3: CASSSRSSDTQYF; DNA: TGCGCCAGCAGCTCTCGATCGTCCGATACGCAGTATTTT; size: .; J: TRBJ2-3; V: TRBV10-1; D: .
CDR3: CASSREWIAKNIQYF; DNA: TGTGCCAGCTCGAGGGAGTGGATAGCCAAAAACATTCAGTACTTC; size: .; J: TRBJ2-4; V: TRBV2; D: .
CDR3: CAWSSYDEAFF; DNA: TGTGCCTGGAGTAGTTATGATGAAGCTTTCTTT; size: .; J: TRBJ1-1; V: TRBV30; D: .
CDR3: CASSTGSGFDSPLHF; DNA: TGTGCCAGCAGCACTGGGTCCGGGTTCGATTCACCCCTCCACTTT; size: .; J: TRBJ1-6; V: TRBV5-4; D: .
CDR3: CASSLLPNPETQYF; DNA: TGTGCCAGCAGTTTACTCCCGAATCCGGAGACCCAGTACTTC; size: .; J: TRBJ2-5; V: TRBV28; D: .
CDR3: CASTPGPPGEQYF; DNA: TGCGCCAGCACCCCGGGACCGCCGGGGGAGCAGTACTTC; size: few; J: TRBJ2-7; V: TRBV5-1; D: .
CDR3: CASRQTTTNEKLFF; DNA: TGTGCCAGCAGACAGACCACAACTAATGAAAAACTGTTTTTT; size: .; J: TRBJ1-4; V: TRBV2; D: .
CDR3: CASSSGPNTEAFF; DNA: TGTGCCAGCTCCTCAGGGCCGAACACTGAAGCTTTCTTT; size: .; J: TRBJ1-1; V: TRBV18; D: .
CDR3: CASTPGTSGANVLTF; DNA: TGTGCCAGTACCCCGGGGACCTCTGGGGCCAACGTCCTGACTTTC; size: .; J: TRBJ2-6; V: TRBV19; D: .
CDR3: CASSPRAYQPQHF; DNA: TGTGCCAGCAGTCCTCGTGCCTATCAGCCCCAGCATTTT; size: .; J: TRBJ1-5; V: TRBV6-1; D: .
CDR3: CATSTGARDTQYF; DNA: TGTGCCACCAGCACCGGCGCCAGAGATACGCAGTATTTT; size: .; J: TRBJ2-3; V: TRBV15; D: .
CDR3: CAISPAAGGEETQYF; DNA: TGTGCCATCAGTCCCGCAGCCGGGGGTGAAGAGACCCAGTACTTC; size: .; J: TRBJ2-5; V: TRBV10-3; D: .
CDR3: CASSQEPSGNTIYF; DNA: TGCGCCAGCAGCCAGGAACCCTCTGGAAACACCATATATTTT; size: .; J: TRBJ1-3; V: TRBV5-1; D: .
CDR3: CASSDNRANYGYTF; DNA: TGTGCCAGCAGCGATAACAGGGCCAACTATGGCTACACCTTC; size: .; J: TRBJ1-2; V: TRBV9; D: .
CDR3: CASSLGTAPYNEQFF; DNA: TGTGCCAGCAGCTTAGGGACCGCTCCCTACAATGAGCAGTTCTTC; size: .; J: TRBJ2-1; V: TRBV7-9; D: .
CDR3: CASSSGQRSGANVLTF; DNA: TGCGCCAGCAGCTCGGGACAGCGGTCTGGGGCCAACGTCCTGACTTTC; size: .; J: TRBJ2-6; V: TRBV10-1; D: TRBD1
CDR3: CASSRVGGSSNEQFF; DNA: TGTGCCAGCAGCCGAGTAGGGGGTAGCAGCAATGAGCAGTTCTTC; size: .; J: TRBJ2-1; V: TRBV4-2; D: .
CDR3: CASRASSGGSYEQYF; DNA: TGTGCCAGCAGAGCCTCTAGCGGGGGGTCCTACGAGCAGTACTTC; size: .; J: TRBJ2-7; V: TRBV6-1; D: TRBD2
CDR3: CASSLNGLGARIQYF; DNA: TGTGCCAGCAGCTTGAATGGTTTAGGGGCACGCATTCAGTACTTC; size: .; J: TRBJ2-4; V: TRBV5-7; D: .
CDR3: CASSSGQGQEGYTF; DNA: TGCGCCAGCAGCTCGGGACAGGGCCAAGAGGGCTACACCTTC; size: .; J: TRBJ1-2; V: TRBV5-1; D: TRBD1
CDR3: CASSVGQGKGSNQPQHF; DNA: TGTGCCAGCAGTGTGGGACAGGGGAAGGGTAGCAATCAGCCCCAGCATTTT; size: once; J: TRBJ1-5; V: TRBV6-1; D: TRBD1
CDR3: CASSLRRQETQYF; DNA: TGTGCCAGCAGTTTACGGCGGCAAGAGACCCAGTACTTC; size: .; J: TRBJ2-5; V: TRBV27; D: .
CDR3: CAGTINEKLFF; DNA: TGTGCCGGGACAATAAATGAAAAACTGTTTTTT; size: .; J: TRBJ1-4; V: TRBV30; D: .
CDR3: CASSLAGYQPQHF; DNA: TGTGCCAGCAGCTTGGCAGGTTATCAGCCCCAGCATTTT; size: .; J: TRBJ1-5; V: TRBV5-6; D: .
CDR3: CASGLAGASEAFF; DNA: TGTGCTAGTGGTTTGGCCGGGGCTAGTGAAGCTTTCTTT; size: .; J: TRBJ1-1; V: TRBV12-5; D: .
CDR3: CASSGGGRGQPQHF; DNA: TGTGCCAGCAGCGGTGGGGGTAGGGGTCAGCCCCAGCATTTT; size: .; J: TRBJ1-5; V: TRBV2; D: .
CDR3: CASSANTGELFF; DNA: TGTGCCAGCAGTGCTAACACCGGGGAGCTGTTTTTT; size: .; J: TRBJ2-2; V: TRBV6-5; D: .
CDR3: CASSYALAGGGETQYF; DNA: TGTGCCAGCAGTTACGCACTAGCGGGAGGGGGAGAGACCCAGTACTTC; size: few; J: TRBJ2-5; V: TRBV6-6; D: TRBD2
CDR3: CASSPGVGANYGYTF; DNA: TGTGCCAGCAGCCCCGGGGTAGGGGCGAACTATGGCTACACCTTC; size: .; J: TRBJ1-2; V: TRBV5-4; D: .
CDR3: CASSRLLADTQYF; DNA: TGTGCCAGCAGTCGGCTTCTCGCAGATACGCAGTATTTT; size: .; J: TRBJ2-3; V: TRBV6-1; D: .
CDR3: CASSEAGRNTEAFF; DNA: TGTGCCAGCAGTGAAGCAGGGCGGAACACTGAAGCTTTCTTT; size: .; J: TRBJ1-1; V: TRBV6-1; D: .
CDR3: CASSQGLVGVHEQYF; DNA: TGCGCCAGCAGCCAAGGACTAGTCGGGGTCCACGAGCAGTACTTC; size: few; J: TRBJ2-7; V: TRBV4-1; D: .
CDR3: CASSLEGEQYF; DNA: TGTGCCAGCAGCTTGGAGGGCGAGCAGTACTTC; size: .; J: TRBJ2-7; V: TRBV5-8; D: .
CDR3: CASSKEKLQETQYF; DNA: TGTGCCAGCAGCAAAGAAAAGCTCCAAGAGACCCAGTACTTC; size: .; J: TRBJ2-5; V: TRBV4-2; D: .
CDR3: CASSLYASGPNNEQFF; DNA: TGTGCCAGCAGCCTTTATGCTAGCGGGCCCAACAATGAGCAGTTCTTC; size: .; J: TRBJ2-1; V: TRBV9; D: TRBD2
CDR3: CASSGGSLNTEAFF; DNA: TGTGCCAGCAGTGGGGGGTCCCTGAACACTGAAGCTTTCTTT; size: .; J: TRBJ1-1; V: TRBV6-6; D: .
CDR3: CASRLDRVVGNTIYF; DNA: TGTGCCAGCAGACTGGACAGGGTTGTTGGAAACACCATATATTTT; size: .; J: TRBJ1-3; V: TRBV5-5; D: TRBD1
CDR3: CASSQDPPGGLQETQYF; DNA: TGCGCCAGCAGCCAAGACCCCCCTGGGGGGCTCCAAGAGACCCAGTACTTC; size: .; J: TRBJ2-5; V: TRBV4-1; D: .
CDR3: CPGAGKPGLTNRYTF; DNA: TGCCCCGGGGCGGGGAAACCGGGCTTAACTAATCGCTACACCTTC; size: .; J: TRBJ1-2; V: TRBV5-1; D: .
CDR3: CASSPGQEETQYF; DNA: TGCGCCAGCAGCCCGGGACAGGAGGAGACCCAGTACTTC; size: .; J: TRBJ2-5; V: TRBV5-1; D: TRBD1
CDR3: CASTLGPGIANYGYTF; DNA: TGTGCCAGTACCCTGGGGCCTGGGATAGCTAACTATGGCTACACCTTC; size: .; J: TRBJ1-2; V: TRBV19; D: .
CDR3: CAWSPTGRVYF; DNA: TGTGCCTGGAGCCCGACAGGGAGAGTGTACTTC; size: .; J: TRBJ2-7; V: TRBV30; D: TRBD1